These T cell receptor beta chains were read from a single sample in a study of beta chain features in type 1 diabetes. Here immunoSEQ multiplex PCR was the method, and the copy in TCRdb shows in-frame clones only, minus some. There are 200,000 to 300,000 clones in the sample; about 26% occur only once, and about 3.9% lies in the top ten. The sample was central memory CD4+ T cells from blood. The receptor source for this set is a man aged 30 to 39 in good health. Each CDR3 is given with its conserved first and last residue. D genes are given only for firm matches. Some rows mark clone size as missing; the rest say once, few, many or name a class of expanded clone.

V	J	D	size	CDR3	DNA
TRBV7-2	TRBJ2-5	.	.	CASSLGGRYEETQYF	TGTGCCAGCAGCTTAGGAGGGCGGTATGAAGAGACCCAGTACTTC
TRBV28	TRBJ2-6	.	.	CASSPQGSGANVLTF	TGTGCCAGCAGTCCTCAGGGATCTGGGGCCAACGTCCTGACTTTC
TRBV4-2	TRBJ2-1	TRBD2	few	CASSPELAGSYNEQFF	TGTGCCAGCAGCCCAGAACTAGCGGGGTCCTACAATGAGCAGTTCTTC
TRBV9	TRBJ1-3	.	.	CASSVDSYSGNTIYF	TGTGCCAGCAGCGTAGACAGCTATTCGGGAAACACCATATATTTT
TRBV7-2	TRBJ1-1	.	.	CASSRGEVTEAFF	TGTGCCAGCAGCCGAGGAGAGGTGACTGAAGCTTTCTTT
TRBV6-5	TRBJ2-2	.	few	CASSYSMARSGELFF	TGTGCCAGCAGTTACTCGATGGCCCGCTCCGGGGAGCTGTTTTTT
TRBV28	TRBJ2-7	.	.	CASATGTRNEQYF	TGTGCCAGCGCGACTGGAACTCGGAACGAGCAGTACTTC
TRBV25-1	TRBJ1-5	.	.	CASSDYLRDQPQHF	TGTGCCAGCAGTGACTACTTGAGGGATCAGCCCCAGCATTTT
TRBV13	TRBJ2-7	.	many	CASSQSGTYEQYF	TGTGCCAGCAGCCAGTCCGGGACCTACGAGCAGTACTTC
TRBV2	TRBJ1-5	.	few	CASSGGTSDQPQHF	TGTGCCAGCAGTGGAGGGACGAGCGATCAGCCCCAGCATTTT
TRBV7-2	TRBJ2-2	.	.	CASSSYTGELFF	TGTGCCAGCAGCTCGTACACCGGGGAGCTGTTTTTT
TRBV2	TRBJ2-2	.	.	CASIGQPTKNTGELFF	TGTGCCAGCATTGGACAGCCGACCAAGAACACCGGGGAGCTGTTTTTT
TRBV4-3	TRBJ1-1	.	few	CASSQDSRNTEAFF	TGCGCCAGCAGCCAAGATTCGAGGAACACTGAAGCTTTCTTT
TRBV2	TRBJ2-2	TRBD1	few	CASGGTGRNTGELFF	TGTGCCAGCGGCGGGACAGGGAGAAACACCGGGGAGCTGTTTTTT
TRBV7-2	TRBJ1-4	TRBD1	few	CASRQGAANEKLFF	TGTGCCAGCAGGCAGGGGGCAGCTAATGAAAAACTGTTTTTT
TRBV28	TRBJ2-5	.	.	CASSSQGGETQYF	TGTGCCAGCAGTTCACAGGGCGGCGAGACCCAGTACTTC
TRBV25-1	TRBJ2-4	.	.	CASSLTGFSAKNIQYF	TGTGCCAGCAGTCTAACGGGCTTCTCAGCCAAAAACATTCAGTACTTC
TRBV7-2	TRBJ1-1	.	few	CASSSQPGPTGGAFF	TGTGCCAGCAGCTCACAACCGGGACCCACAGGCGGGGCTTTCTTT
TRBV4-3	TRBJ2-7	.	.	CASSQDRNIGYEQYF	TGCGCCAGCAGCCAAGACAGAAACATAGGCTACGAGCAGTACTTC
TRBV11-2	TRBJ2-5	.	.	CASQPSSIFGETQYF	TGTGCCAGTCAACCTAGCTCGATCTTTGGAGAGACCCAGTACTTC
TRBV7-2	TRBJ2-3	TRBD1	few	CASSLEGQGTDTQYF	TGTGCCAGCAGCTTAGAGGGACAGGGGACAGATACGCAGTATTTT
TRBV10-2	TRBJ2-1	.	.	CASSEVDNEQFF	TGCGCCAGCAGTGAGGTGGACAATGAGCAGTTCTTC
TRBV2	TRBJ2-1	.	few	CASSWRSALTIAFGEQFF	TGTGCCAGCAGCTGGCGCTCAGCCCTTACAATCGCCTTCGGTGAGCAGTTCTTC
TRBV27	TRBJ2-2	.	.	CASSLDIAGELFF	TGTGCCAGCAGTTTAGATATCGCCGGGGAGCTGTTTTTT
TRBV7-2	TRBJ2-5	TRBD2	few	CASSLPSGRGSETQYF	TGTGCCAGCAGCTTGCCCAGCGGGAGAGGGTCGGAGACCCAGTACTTC
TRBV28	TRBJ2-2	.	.	CASQMTNTGELFF	TGTGCCTCCCAGATGACGAACACCGGGGAGCTGTTTTTT
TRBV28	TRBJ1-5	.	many	CASSLTAQPQHF	TGTGCCAGCAGTCTAACCGCACAGCCCCAGCATTTT
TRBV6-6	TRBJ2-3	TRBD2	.	CASRPTSDPSTDTQYF	TGTGCCAGCAGGCCCACTAGCGACCCTAGCACAGATACGCAGTATTTT
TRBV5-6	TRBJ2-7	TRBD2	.	CASSLPGLAEFGGYYEQYF	TGTGCCAGCAGCTTACCGGGACTAGCGGAATTTGGTGGGTATTACGAGCAGTACTTC
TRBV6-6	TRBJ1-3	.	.	CASTEALSGNTIYF	TGTGCCAGCACCGAGGCATTGTCTGGAAACACCATATATTTT
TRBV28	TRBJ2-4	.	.	CASSLTKNIQYF	TGTGCCAGCAGTTTGACCAAAAACATTCAGTACTTC
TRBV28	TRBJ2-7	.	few	CASSPAGTQNYEQYF	TGTGCCAGCAGTCCCGCCGGGACACAGAATTACGAGCAGTACTTC
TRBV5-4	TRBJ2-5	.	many	CASSSIHGLSQETQYF	TGTGCCAGCAGCTCGATCCATGGACTATCCCAAGAGACCCAGTACTTC
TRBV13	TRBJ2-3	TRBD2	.	CASSPRVAGVVTDTQYF	TGTGCCAGCAGCCCTCGGGTAGCGGGGGTGGTCACAGATACGCAGTATTTT
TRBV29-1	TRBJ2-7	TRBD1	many	CSVPDRGGYEQYF	TGCAGCGTTCCGGACAGGGGAGGATACGAGCAGTACTTC
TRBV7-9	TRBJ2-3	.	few	CASSKGDPRAADTQYF	TGTGCCAGCAGCAAGGGGGACCCCAGGGCGGCAGATACGCAGTATTTT
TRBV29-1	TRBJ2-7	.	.	CLPNRPSEQYF	TGCCTTCCCAACAGGCCCAGCGAGCAGTACTTC
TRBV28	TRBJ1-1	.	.	CASSLKNTEAFF	TGTGCCAGCAGTTTAAAGAACACTGAAGCTTTCTTT
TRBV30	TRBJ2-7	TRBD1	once	CAWSFGQGAGEQYF	TGTGCCTGGAGCTTCGGACAGGGGGCAGGCGAGCAGTACTTC
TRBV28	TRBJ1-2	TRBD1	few	CASTTGTGVLNSGYTF	TGTGCCAGCACCACCGGGACAGGGGTTTTGAATAGTGGCTACACCTTC
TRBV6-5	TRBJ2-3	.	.	CASSSGRNTDTQYF	TGTGCCAGCAGTTCCGGGCGGAACACAGATACGCAGTATTTT
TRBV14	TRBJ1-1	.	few	CASSQDHNTEAFF	TGTGCCAGCAGCCAAGACCACAACACTGAAGCTTTCTTT
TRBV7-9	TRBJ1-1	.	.	CASTSSPEAFF	TGTGCCAGCACCTCGAGCCCTGAAGCTTTCTTT
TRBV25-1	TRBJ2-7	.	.	CASSGGLSYEQYF	TGTGCCAGCAGTGGGGGGCTGTCCTACGAGCAGTACTTC
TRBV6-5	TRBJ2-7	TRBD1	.	CASSYPDRAPYEQYF	TGTGCCAGCAGTTACCCGGACAGGGCCCCCTACGAGCAGTACTTC
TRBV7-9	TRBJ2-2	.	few	CASSLRRELTGELFF	TGTGCCAGCAGCTTACGTAGGGAACTCACCGGGGAGCTGTTTTTT
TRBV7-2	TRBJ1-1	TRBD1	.	CASSLEGARDTEAFF	TGTGCCAGCAGCTTAGAGGGGGCTAGGGACACTGAAGCTTTCTTT
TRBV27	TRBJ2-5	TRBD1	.	CASSPDRGLNQETQYF	TGTGCCAGCAGTCCAGACAGGGGGCTTAACCAAGAGACCCAGTACTTC
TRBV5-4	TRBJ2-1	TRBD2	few	CASSLGASGNNEQFF	TGTGCCAGCAGCTTGGGTGCTAGCGGTAACAATGAGCAGTTCTTC
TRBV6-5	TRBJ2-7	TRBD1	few	CASYDRGKSYEQYF	TGTGCCAGCTATGACAGGGGAAAGAGCTACGAGCAGTACTTC
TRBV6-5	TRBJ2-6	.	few	CASRITGTGANVLTF	TGTGCCAGCAGGATAACAGGTACTGGGGCCAACGTCCTGACTTTC
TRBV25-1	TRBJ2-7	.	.	CASSESSRDHYEQYF	TGTGCCAGCAGTGAATCGTCTAGGGATCACTACGAGCAGTACTTC
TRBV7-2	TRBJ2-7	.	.	CASSLAGAGNSYEQYF	TGTGCCAGCAGCTTAGCTGGCGCGGGAAACTCCTACGAGCAGTACTTC
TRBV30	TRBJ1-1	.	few	CAWSALRDLNTEAFF	TGTGCCTGGAGTGCTCTGAGAGACCTGAACACTGAAGCTTTCTTT
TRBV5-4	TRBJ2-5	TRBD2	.	CASRAGTSGRETQYF	TGTGCCAGCAGGGCCGGGACTAGCGGGAGGGAGACCCAGTACTTC
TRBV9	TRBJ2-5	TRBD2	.	CASSVAAGNQETQYF	TGTGCCAGCAGCGTAGCAGCGGGAAACCAAGAGACCCAGTACTTC
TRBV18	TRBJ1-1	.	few	CASSHREESEAFF	TGTGCCAGCTCACATAGGGAGGAGTCAGAAGCTTTCTTT
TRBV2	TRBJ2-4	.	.	CASSPGQRAKNIQYF	TGTGCCAGCAGTCCCGGACAGAGAGCCAAAAACATTCAGTACTTC
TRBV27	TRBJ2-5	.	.	CASSFKGYAKQETQYF	TGTGCCAGCAGTTTTAAGGGGTACGCCAAGCAAGAGACCCAGTACTTC
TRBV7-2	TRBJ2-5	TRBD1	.	CASSLPPGTDIYF	TGTGCCAGCAGTTTGCCCCCAGGGACAGACATTTACTTC